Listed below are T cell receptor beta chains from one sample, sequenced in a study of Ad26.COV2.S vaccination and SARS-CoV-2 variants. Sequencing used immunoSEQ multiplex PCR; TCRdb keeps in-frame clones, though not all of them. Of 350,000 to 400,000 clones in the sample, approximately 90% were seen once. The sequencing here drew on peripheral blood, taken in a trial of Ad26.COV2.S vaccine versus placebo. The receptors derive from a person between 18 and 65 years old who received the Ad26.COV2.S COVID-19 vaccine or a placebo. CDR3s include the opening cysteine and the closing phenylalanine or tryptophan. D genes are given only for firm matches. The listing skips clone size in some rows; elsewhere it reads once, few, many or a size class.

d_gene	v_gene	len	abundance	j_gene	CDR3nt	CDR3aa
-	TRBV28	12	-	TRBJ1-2	TGTGCCAGTTCTCAGGGGCGCTATGGCTACACCTTC	CASSQGRYGYTF
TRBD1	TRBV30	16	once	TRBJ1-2	TGTGCCTGGAGACCCGGACAGGGGGGAACTCTTTATGGCTACACCTTC	CAWRPGQGGTLYGYTF
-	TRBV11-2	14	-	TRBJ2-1	TGTGCCAGCAGCCACTTGGTGGTCTACAATGAGCAGTTCTTC	CASSHLVVYNEQFF
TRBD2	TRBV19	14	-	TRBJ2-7	TGTGCCAGTGGGGCGGGACTAGCGGGACAAGAGCAGTACTTC	CASGAGLAGQEQYF
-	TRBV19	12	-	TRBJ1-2	TGTGCCAGTAGGGTGAGAGGAGGTGGCTACACCTTC	CASRVRGGGYTF
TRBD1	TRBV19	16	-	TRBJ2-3	TGTGCCAGTAGTATAGGACAGGGGGGAAGCACAGATACGCAGTATTTT	CASSIGQGGSTDTQYF
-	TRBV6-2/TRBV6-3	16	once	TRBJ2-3	TGTGCCAGCAGCCCTACGGGACTTCCCGTCACAGATACGCAGTATTTT	CASSPTGLPVTDTQYF
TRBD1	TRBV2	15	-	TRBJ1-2	TGTGCCAGCAGCACAGGGGGCTTTATCGGCTATGGCTACACCTTC	CASSTGGFIGYGYTF
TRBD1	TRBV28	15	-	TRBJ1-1	TGTGCCAGCAGTACCCGGACAGGGACGGACACTGAAGCTTTCTTT	CASSTRTGTDTEAFF
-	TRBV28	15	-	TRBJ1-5	TGTGCCAGCAGCAAACGGGGGGGTAGCAATCAGCCCCAGCATTTT	CASSKRGGSNQPQHF
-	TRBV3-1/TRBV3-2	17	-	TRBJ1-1	TGTGCCAGCAGCCAGGCCCCTTCACAGGGAGTTGGGACTGAAGCTTTCTTT	CASSQAPSQGVGTEAFF
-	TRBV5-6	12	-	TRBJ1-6	TGTGCCAGCAGCTTTGGAGGTTCACCCCTCCACTTT	CASSFGGSPLHF
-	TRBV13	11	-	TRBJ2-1	TGTGCCAGCAGCTTTGAAGGTGAGCAGTTCTTC	CASSFEGEQFF
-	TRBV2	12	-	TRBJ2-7	TGTGCCGGTCAGACAGAGACCTACGAGCAGTACTTC	CAGQTETYEQYF
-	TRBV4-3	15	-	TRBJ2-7	TGCGCCAGCAGCCAACTTGGACAGAGCTCCTACGAGCAGTACTTC	CASSQLGQSSYEQYF
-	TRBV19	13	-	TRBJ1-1	TGTGCCAGTAGTCCCCGGTTGGGGGCGGAAGCTTTCTTT	CASSPRLGAEAFF
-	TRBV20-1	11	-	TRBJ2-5	TGCAGTGCTAGGAAACAAGAGACCCAGTACTTC	CSARKQETQYF
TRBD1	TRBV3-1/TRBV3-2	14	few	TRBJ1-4	TGTGCCAGCAGCCAAGGGACAGGGGGCGAAAAACTGTTTTTT	CASSQGTGGEKLFF
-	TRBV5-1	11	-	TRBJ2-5	TGCGCCAGCAGCTTGGGTCTGACCCAGTACTTC	CASSLGLTQYF
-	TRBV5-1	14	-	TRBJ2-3	TGCGCCAGCAGCCTGGGCCCCGGAGGAGATACGCAGTATTTT	CASSLGPGGDTQYF
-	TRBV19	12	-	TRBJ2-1	TGTGCCAGTAGTATAGATCTCGACGGCCAGTTCTTC	CASSIDLDGQFF
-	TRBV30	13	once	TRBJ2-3	TGTGCCTGGAGTAGACAGACCACAGATACGCAGTATTTT	CAWSRQTTDTQYF
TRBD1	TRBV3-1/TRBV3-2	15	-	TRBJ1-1	TGTGCCAGCAGCCAAGTGGGACAGGAGAACACTGAAGCTTTCTTT	CASSQVGQENTEAFF
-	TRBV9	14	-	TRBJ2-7	TGTGCCAGCAGCGTAGGGGGTGACTCCTACGAGCAGTACTTC	CASSVGGDSYEQYF
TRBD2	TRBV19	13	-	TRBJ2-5	TGTGCCAGTGGGCTAGCGGCCAGTGAGACCCAGTACTTC	CASGLAASETQYF
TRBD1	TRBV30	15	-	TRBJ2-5	TGTGCCTGGAGTGTCGGGACAGGGGGCTGGGAGACCCAGTACTTC	CAWSVGTGGWETQYF
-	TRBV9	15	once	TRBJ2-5	TGTGCCAGCAGCGTAGTAGGAATGGGGCTGGAGACCCAGTACTTC	CASSVVGMGLETQYF
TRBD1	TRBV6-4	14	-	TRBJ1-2	TGTGCCAGCAGTGACGGGCAGGGGGGCTATGGCTACACCTTC	CASSDGQGGYGYTF
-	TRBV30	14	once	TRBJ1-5	TGTGCCTGGAGTATCCCCGGGGCTTATCAGCCCCAGCATTTT	CAWSIPGAYQPQHF
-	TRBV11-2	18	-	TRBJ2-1	TGTGCCAGCAGCTCACGGAGATCGGCGGGACCTTCCTACAATGAGCAGTTCTTC	CASSSRRSAGPSYNEQFF
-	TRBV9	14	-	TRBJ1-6	TGTGCCAGCAGCGCCCAGGGAAAGAATTCACCCCTCCACTTT	CASSAQGKNSPLHF
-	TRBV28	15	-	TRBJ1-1	TGTGCCAGCAGTTTCCTGTTCACCATGAACACTGAAGCTTTCTTT	CASSFLFTMNTEAFF
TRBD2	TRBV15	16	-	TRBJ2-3	TGTGCCACCAGCAGAGGGGCCAGCGGGAGAACCGATACGCAGTATTTT	CATSRGASGRTDTQYF
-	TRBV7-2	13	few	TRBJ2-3	TGTGCCAGCAGCGGGAGGAATACAGATACGCAGTATTTT	CASSGRNTDTQYF
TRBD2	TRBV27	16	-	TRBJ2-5	TGTGCCAGCAGTTTCACCGGACTAGCGGGAGCGGAGACCCAGTACTTC	CASSFTGLAGAETQYF
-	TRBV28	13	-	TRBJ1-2	TGTGCCAGCAGTTTGAACACGCGCTATGGCTACACCTTC	CASSLNTRYGYTF
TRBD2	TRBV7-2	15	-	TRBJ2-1	TGTGCCAGCAGGACTAGCGGGAGTTATGTCAATGAGCAGTTCTTC	CASRTSGSYVNEQFF
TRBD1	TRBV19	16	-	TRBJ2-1	TGTGCCAGTAGTATCCCCAGGGGGCCAAATTACAATGAGCAGTTCTTC	CASSIPRGPNYNEQFF
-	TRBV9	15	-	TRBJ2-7	TGTGCCAGCAGCGTAGGAAGCGGGCCGGATTACGAGCAGTACTTC	CASSVGSGPDYEQYF
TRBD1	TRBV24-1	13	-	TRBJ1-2	TGTGCCACCAGTGAACGGGACAGGGGTGGCTACACCTTC	CATSERDRGGYTF
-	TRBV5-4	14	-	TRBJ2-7	TGTGCCAGCAGCACTACAGGGTTGCCCTACGAGCAGTACTTC	CASSTTGLPYEQYF
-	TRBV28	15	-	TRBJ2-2	TGTGCCAGCAGTTTGTCAGGGGGGGCGAACGGGGAGCTGTTTTTT	CASSLSGGANGELFF
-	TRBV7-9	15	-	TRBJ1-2	TGTGCCAGCAGCTTACAGGGCTCCACTAACTATGGCTACACCTTC	CASSLQGSTNYGYTF
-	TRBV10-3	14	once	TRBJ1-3	TGTGCCATCAGCCAGGGTCTAACTGGAAACACCATATATTTT	CAISQGLTGNTIYF
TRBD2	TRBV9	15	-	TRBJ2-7	TGTGCCAGCAGCGTAGAGACTAGCGGTATCTACGAGCAGTACTTC	CASSVETSGIYEQYF
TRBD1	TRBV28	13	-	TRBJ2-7	TGTGCCAGCAGTGGCGGGACAGGGGACGAGCAGTACTTC	CASSGGTGDEQYF
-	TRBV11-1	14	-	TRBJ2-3	TGTGCCAGCAGTTATAGCGGTAGCACAGATACGCAGTATTTT	CASSYSGSTDTQYF